The 21 T cell receptor beta chains below come from one sample, sequenced in a study of shared clonotypes between healthy human individuals. Libraries were prepared by immunoSEQ multiplex PCR; TCRdb keeps only in-frame clonotypes and omits some of them. The sample has about 470,000 clones, about four fifths seen once. Sequencing was carried out using PBMCs. The receptors come from a woman aged 40 to 50 in good health. Some clones in this sample may be carry-over from other donors' samples.

Comments on this clone: This probably arose from a read error, given a far larger clone one base away. Other DNA variants within this sample encode the same CDR3. As DNA, the CDR3 is TGCGCCACCAGCAGCGGGACAGGGACCTACGAGCAGTACTTC. Translating it yields CATSSGTGTYEQYF. The V gene is TRBV15, the J gene TRBJ2-7, with 9 nucleotides matching TRBD1. Per the germline V gene, CDR1 is LNHNV and CDR2 is YYDKDF (reference sequence). The CDR3 has 14 amino acids.

This clone occurred a few times. This may come from a read error, since a much larger clone is one base off. The same CDR3 is also encoded by other DNA sequences in this sample. The chain joins TRBV28 to TRBJ2-7; D is undetermined. The CDR3 sequence is 12 residues long. Germline CDR1 and CDR2: MDHEN and SYDVKM. The V gene lost 3 bases and the J gene lost 3 bases, with 6 bases spanning the gap. As DNA, the CDR3 is TGTGCCAGCAGTTTCCGTCGCTACGAGCAGTACTTC. The encoded protein is CASSFRRYEQYF.

The chain uses TRBV6-5 and TRBJ2-1, with D perhaps matching TRBD1 (5 bases). Trimming left V 6 bases short and J 4 bases short, with 13 bases between. This CDR3 region has 14 residues. The V gene's germline CDR1 is MNHEY and CDR2 SVGAGI. CDR3 region: CASSRDSAYNEQFF. CDR3 nucleotide sequence: TGTGCCAGCAGCCGCGACAGCGCTTACAATGAGCAGTTCTTC.

V is TRBV30 and J is TRBJ2-5; 7 nucleotides agree with TRBD2. J was trimmed by 4 bases and V by 0 bases; bases with no gene match: 8. Germline V lookup: CDR1 GTSNPN, CDR2 SVGIG (reference sequence). The CDR3 runs 15 residues. CDR3 bases: TGTGCCTGGAGTGTACAAGGACTAGTGGGAGAGACCCAGTACTTC. Its translation is CAWSVQGLVGETQYF. Filled out from reference TRBV30 and TRBJ2-5, the complete variable domain reads SQTIHQWPATLVQPVGSPLSLECTVEGTSNPNLYWYRQAAGRGLQLLFYSVGIGQISSEVPQNLSASRPQDRQFILSSKKLLLSDSGFYLCAWSVQGLVGETQYFGPGTRLLVL.

The chain has TRBV6-1 and TRBJ2-2; possibly TRBD1 or TRBD2 for D (5 bases each). CDR3 length: 15 residues. The germline V gene encodes CDR1 MNHNS and CDR2 SASEGT. V lost 5 bases to trimming and J lost 3 bases, with 13 bases between them. The CDR3 sequence: CASSLGLGDTGELFF. The CDR3 bases are TGTGCCAGCAGTCTCGGGTTGGGGGACACCGGGGAGCTGTTTTTT.

This chain joins TRBV30 and TRBJ1-4; D is ambiguous. The length of the CDR3 is 12 residues. The germline gives CDR1 GTSNPN, CDR2 SVGIG (reference sequence). V was cut by 1 base and J by 8 bases, with 8 bases left in between. The CDR3 coding sequence is TGTGCCTGGAGTGAGACAAGCGAAAAACTGTTTTTT. Amino acids: CAWSETSEKLFF.

As concerns this clone: This likely reflects a read error, since a far larger clone is one base away. This specimen includes other DNA sequences encoding the same CDR3. The V gene is TRBV6-1, the J gene TRBJ1-1, with D perhaps matching TRBD1 (6 bases). Germline V gene lookup returns CDR1 MNHNS and CDR2 SASEGT. This CDR3 has 15 residues. V was cut by 1 base and J by 3 bases, with 12 bases left in between. CDR3 bases: TGTGCCAGCAGTGAAGAGGTGGGGGCTTACACTGAAGCTTTCTTT. This encodes CASSEEVGAYTEAFF.

The CDR3 loop reads CASSPPYSGYEQYF. The DNA of the CDR3 is TGTGCCAGCTCACCACCCTATTCGGGCTACGAGCAGTACTTC. The genes are TRBV18 and TRBJ2-7, with D uncertain. With 0 bases removed from V and 3 bases from J, the gap between germline ends came to 9 bases. The CDR3 sequence is 14 residues long. The germline CDR1 and CDR2 sequences are KGHSH and LQKENI.

The rearrangement links TRBV19 to TRBJ1-5, with unresolved D. The CDR3 is 14 amino acids. Deletions cut 3 bases from V and 4 bases from J, with 10 bases between. Germline V gene lookup returns CDR1 LNHDA and CDR2 SQIVND (reference sequence). The CDR3, as DNA: TGTGCCAGTAGTATCTCGGCAGCTAATCAGCCCCAGCATTTT. Translation: CASSISAANQPQHF.

This chain links TRBV29-1 with TRBJ2-7; maybe TRBD2 (7 bases). Trimming left V 4 bases short and J 5 bases short, with 18 bases between. The CDR3 length is 14 residues. Germline V gives CDR1 SQVTM, CDR2 ANQGSEA. The CDR3 loop is CSVGPTQGGHEQYF. The CDR3 DNA is TGCAGCGTTGGGCCGACACAGGGAGGGCACGAGCAGTACTTC.

The chain has TRBV5-1 and TRBJ2-3, with D hard to call. This CDR3 is 15 amino acids long. Between the trimmed V and J ends, which lost 0 bases and 4 bases, there was a span of 12 bases. Germline CDR1 reads SGHRS; CDR2 reads YFSETQ. CDR3 in amino acids: CASSLGSPVSDTQYF. Written as DNA, the CDR3 is TGCGCCAGCAGCTTGGGGTCCCCCGTGTCAGATACGCAGTATTTT.

CDR3 loop: CASSQDRTNNEQFF. CDR3 in DNA: TGCGCCAGCAGCCAAGATAGGACGAACAATGAGCAGTTCTTC. This rearrangement joins TRBV4-3 to TRBJ2-1; D uncertain. This CDR3 is 14 amino acids long. V was shortened by 0 bases and J by 5 bases, with 8 bases between the two germline ends. The germline V gene encodes CDR1 LGHNA and CDR2 YSLEER.

This clone was seen just once. The V and J genes are TRBV28 and TRBJ2-5; D gene unclear. The CDR3 has 11 amino acids. The germline gives CDR1 MDHEN, CDR2 SYDVKM. Trimming removed 11 bases at V and 5 bases at J, with 12 bases between. Here the CDR3 reads CASQAVETQYF. In nucleotides, the CDR3 is TGTGCCTCCCAGGCGGTTGAGACCCAGTACTTC.

The genes are TRBV7-8 and TRBJ2-3; 8 nucleotides align to TRBD2. With V trimmed by 10 bases and J by 4 bases, 13 bases remained unmatched. The CDR3 is 15 amino acids. CDR1 SGHVS and CDR2 FQNEAQ come from the germline V gene. The CDR3 loop is CATRGVSGRPDTQYF. The CDR3 nucleotides are TGTGCCACCCGTGGCGTGAGCGGGAGACCAGATACGCAGTATTTT. Full variable domain (remainder filled in from reference TRBV7-8 and TRBJ2-3): GAGVSQSPRYKVAKRGQDVALRCDPISGHVSLFWYQQALGQGPEFLTYFQNEAQLDKSGLPSDRFFAERPEGSVSTLKIQRTQQEDSAVYLCATRGVSGRPDTQYFGPGTRLTVL.

The CDR3 here is CASSSTLATNEQFF. As DNA, the CDR3 is TGTGCCAGCAGCTCCACTCTCGCAACTAATGAGCAGTTCTTC. This sequence joins TRBV7-8 and TRBJ2-1; D call uncertain. The germline V gene has CDR1 SGHVS and CDR2 FQNEAQ. This CDR3 is built from 14 residues. V shed 4 bases and J shed 7 bases, with 14 bases lying between them.

CDR3 protein: CSGSYQGDGEKLFF. The CDR3 DNA reads TGCAGCGGTTCGTACCAGGGGGATGGTGAAAAACTGTTTTTT. The V and J genes are TRBV29-1 and TRBJ1-4, with 7 bases that match TRBD1. Unmatched junction bases numbered 12, after V lost 7 bases and J lost 7 bases. This CDR3 has 14 amino acids. CDR1 is SQVTM, CDR2 ANQGSEA, per germline.

This sequence joins TRBV19 and TRBJ2-1; possible D gene TRBD1, 6 bases. The germline V and J ends were trimmed by 1 base and 10 bases, with 11 bases remaining between them. Per the germline V gene, CDR1 is LNHDA and CDR2 is SQIVND (reference sequence). The CDR3 runs to 13 residues. CDR3 in DNA: TGTGCCAGTAGTATAGGGGGGACATACGAGCAGTTCTTC. This encodes CASSIGGTYEQFF.

The V call is TRBV14, the J call TRBJ2-3; D possibly corresponds to TRBD2 (5 bases). The CDR3 has 15 amino acids. With 1 base removed from V and 0 bases from J, the gap between germline ends came to 8 bases. Germline V gene sequence: CDR1 SGHDN, CDR2 FVKESK. CDR3 sequence (DNA): TGTGCCAGCAGCCAAGTTACGGGAAGCACAGATACGCAGTATTTT. Its translation is CASSQVTGSTDTQYF.

This clone was counted a single time. CDR3 sequence (DNA): TGTGCCAGCAGTAACGGGGGACTAGCCTACGAGCAGTACTTC. This codes for CASSNGGLAYEQYF. The rearrangement joins TRBV6-5 to TRBJ2-7; 8 bases are shared with TRBD2. Germline V gene lookup returns CDR1 MNHEY and CDR2 SVGAGI. The ends lost 5 bases at V and 2 bases at J; junction bases unmatched: 5. The CDR3 runs to 14 residues.

The chain has TRBV28 and TRBJ1-1, with D hard to call. The CDR3 is made up of 16 amino acids. Trimming left V 8 bases short and J 0 bases short, with 19 bases between. Germline-derived CDR1 and CDR2 are MDHEN and SYDVKM. CDR3 residues: CASGSPGGYMNTEAFF. The CDR3 nucleotides are TGTGCCAGCGGGTCCCCAGGCGGTTACATGAACACTGAAGCTTTCTTT.

This clone appeared a single time. V is TRBV19 and J is TRBJ1-1; 11 bases map to TRBD1. This CDR3 comprises 14 residues. V shed 6 bases, J shed 13 bases, and the junction held 13 bases outside the gene matches. The germline CDR1 and CDR2 sequences are LNHDA and SQIVND (reference sequence). The CDR3 nucleotides are TGTGCCAGTAGGGCTCGAGAGGACAGGGGGCCAGGTTTCTTT. Protein: CASRAREDRGPGFF.